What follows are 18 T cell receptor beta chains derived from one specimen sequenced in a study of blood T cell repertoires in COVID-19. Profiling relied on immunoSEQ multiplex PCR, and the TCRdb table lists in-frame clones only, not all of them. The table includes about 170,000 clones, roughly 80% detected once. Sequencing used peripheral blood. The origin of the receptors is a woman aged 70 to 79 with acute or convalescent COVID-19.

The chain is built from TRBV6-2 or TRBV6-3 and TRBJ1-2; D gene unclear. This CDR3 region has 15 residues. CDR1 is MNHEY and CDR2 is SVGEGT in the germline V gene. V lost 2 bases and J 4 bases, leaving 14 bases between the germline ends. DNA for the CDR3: TGTGCCAGCAGTTACGCGGCAGACGATATCTATGGCTACACCTTC. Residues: CASSYAADDIYGYTF.

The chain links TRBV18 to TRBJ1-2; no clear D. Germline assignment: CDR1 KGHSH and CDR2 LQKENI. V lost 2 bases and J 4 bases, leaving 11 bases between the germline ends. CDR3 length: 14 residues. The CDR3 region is CASSPDIEFYGYTF. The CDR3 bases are TGTGCCAGCTCACCAGACATAGAGTTCTATGGCTACACCTTC.

This chain's CDR3 is CASSLGRTSGGRSQFF. CDR3 in DNA: TGTGCCAGCAGCTTAGGGCGGACTAGCGGGGGGAGGAGTCAGTTCTTC. This chain joins TRBV7-8 and TRBJ2-1; 14 bases are a match to TRBD2. This CDR3 is built from 16 residues. CDR1 SGHVS and CDR2 FQNEAQ come from the germline V gene. Trimming at V came to 1 base and at J to 13 bases, leaving 9 bases not matched to a gene.

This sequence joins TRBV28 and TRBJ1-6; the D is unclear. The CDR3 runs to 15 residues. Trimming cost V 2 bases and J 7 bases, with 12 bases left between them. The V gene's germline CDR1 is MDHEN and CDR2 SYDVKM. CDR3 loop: CASSLVQNWNSPLHF. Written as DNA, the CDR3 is TGTGCCAGCAGTTTAGTACAGAATTGGAATTCACCCCTCCACTTT.

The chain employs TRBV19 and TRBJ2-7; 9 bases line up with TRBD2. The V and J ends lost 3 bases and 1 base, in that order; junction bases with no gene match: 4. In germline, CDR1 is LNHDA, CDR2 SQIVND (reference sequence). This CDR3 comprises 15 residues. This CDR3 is CASSMSSGESYEQYF. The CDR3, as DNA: TGTGCCAGTAGTATGTCTAGCGGGGAGTCCTACGAGCAGTACTTC.

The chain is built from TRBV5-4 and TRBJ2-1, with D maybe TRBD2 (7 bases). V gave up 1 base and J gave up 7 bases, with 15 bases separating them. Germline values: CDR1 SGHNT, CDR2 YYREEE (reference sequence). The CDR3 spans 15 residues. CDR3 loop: CASSLFGGPENEQFF. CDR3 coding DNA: TGTGCCAGCAGCTTGTTCGGGGGGCCTGAAAATGAGCAGTTCTTC.

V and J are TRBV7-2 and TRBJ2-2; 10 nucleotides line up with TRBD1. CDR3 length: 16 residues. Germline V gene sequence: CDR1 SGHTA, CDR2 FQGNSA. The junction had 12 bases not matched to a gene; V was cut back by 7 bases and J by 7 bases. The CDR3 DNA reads TGTGCCAGCACCCCGGCAGGGACAGGGGTTAACGGGGAGCTGTTTTTT. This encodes CASTPAGTGVNGELFF.

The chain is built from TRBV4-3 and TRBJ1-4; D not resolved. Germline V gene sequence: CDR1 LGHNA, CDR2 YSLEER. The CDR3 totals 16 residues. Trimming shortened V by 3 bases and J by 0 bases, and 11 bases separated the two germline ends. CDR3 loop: CASSHGEDSTNEKLFF. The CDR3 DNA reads TGCGCCAGCAGCCACGGAGAGGATTCAACTAATGAAAAACTGTTTTTT.

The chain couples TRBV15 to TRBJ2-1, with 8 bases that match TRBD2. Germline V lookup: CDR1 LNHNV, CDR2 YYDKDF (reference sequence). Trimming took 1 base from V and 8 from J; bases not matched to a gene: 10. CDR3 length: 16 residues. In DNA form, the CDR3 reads TGTGCCACCAGCAGAGGTGGTAGCGGGAACGTCTATGAGCAGTTCTTC. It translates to CATSRGGSGNVYEQFF.

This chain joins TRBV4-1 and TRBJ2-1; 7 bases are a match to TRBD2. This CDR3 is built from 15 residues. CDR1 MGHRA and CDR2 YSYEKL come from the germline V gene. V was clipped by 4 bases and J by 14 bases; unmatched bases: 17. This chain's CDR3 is CASSPPWGGLVRKFF. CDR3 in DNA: TGCGCCAGCAGCCCCCCGTGGGGGGGGTTGGTGAGAAAGTTCTTC.

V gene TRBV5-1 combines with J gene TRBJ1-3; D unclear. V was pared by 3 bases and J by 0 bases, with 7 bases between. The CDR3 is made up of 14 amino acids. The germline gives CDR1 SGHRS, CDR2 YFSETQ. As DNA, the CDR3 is TGCGCCAGCAGCTCTGCAGACTCTGGAAACACCATATATTTT. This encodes CASSSADSGNTIYF. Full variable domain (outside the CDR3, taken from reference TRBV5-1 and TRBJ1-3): KAGVTQTPRYLIKTRGQQVTLSCSPISGHRSVSWYQQTPGQGLQFLFEYFSETQRNKGNFPGRFSGRQFSNSRSEMNVSTLELGDSALYLCASSSADSGNTIYFGEGSWLTVV.

CDR3: CASSLNSGRADTQYF. Written as DNA, the CDR3 is TGTGCCAGCAGCTTAAATAGCGGGAGGGCAGATACGCAGTATTTT. This chain uses TRBV5-5 with TRBJ2-3, with 11 bases matching TRBD2. The CDR3 consists of 15 residues. J gave up 4 bases and V 2 bases, and 3 bases lay outside the gene matches. Germline values: CDR1 SGHKS, CDR2 YYEKEE (reference sequence).

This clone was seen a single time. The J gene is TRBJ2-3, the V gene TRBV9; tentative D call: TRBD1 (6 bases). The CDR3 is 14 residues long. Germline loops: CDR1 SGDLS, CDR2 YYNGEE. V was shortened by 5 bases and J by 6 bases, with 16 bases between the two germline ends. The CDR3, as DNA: TGTGCCAGCAGTGATGAATGGGGGCCGGATACGCAGTATTTT. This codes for CASSDEWGPDTQYF.

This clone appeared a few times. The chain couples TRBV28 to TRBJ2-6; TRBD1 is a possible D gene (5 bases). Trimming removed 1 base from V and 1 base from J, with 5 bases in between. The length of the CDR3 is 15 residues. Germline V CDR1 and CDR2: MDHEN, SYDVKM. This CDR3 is CASSLSGSGANVLTF. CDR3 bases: TGTGCCAGCAGTTTATCAGGGTCTGGGGCCAACGTCCTGACTTTC.

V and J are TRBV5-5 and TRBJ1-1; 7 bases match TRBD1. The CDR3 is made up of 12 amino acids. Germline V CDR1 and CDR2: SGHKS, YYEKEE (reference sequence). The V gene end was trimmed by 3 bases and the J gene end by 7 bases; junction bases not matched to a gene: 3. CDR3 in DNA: TGTGCCAGCAGCTGGGACAGCTATGAAGCTTTCTTT. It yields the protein CASSWDSYEAFF.

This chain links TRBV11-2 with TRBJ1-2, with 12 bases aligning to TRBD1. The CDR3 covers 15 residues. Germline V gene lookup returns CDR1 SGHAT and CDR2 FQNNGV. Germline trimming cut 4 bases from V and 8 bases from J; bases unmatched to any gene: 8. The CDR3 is CASSSGTGGAGGYTF. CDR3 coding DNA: TGTGCCAGCAGCTCCGGGACAGGGGGCGCGGGGGGCTACACCTTC.

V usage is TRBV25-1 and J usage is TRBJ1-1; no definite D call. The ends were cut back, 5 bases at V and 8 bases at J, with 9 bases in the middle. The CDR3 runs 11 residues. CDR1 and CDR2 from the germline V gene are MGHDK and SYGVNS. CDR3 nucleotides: TGTGCCAGCAGTTGGAGGACCGAAGCTTTCTTT. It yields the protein CASSWRTEAFF.

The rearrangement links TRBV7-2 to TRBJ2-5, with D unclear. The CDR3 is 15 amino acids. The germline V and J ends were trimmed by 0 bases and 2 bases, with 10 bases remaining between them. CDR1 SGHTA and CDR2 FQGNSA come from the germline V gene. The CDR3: CASSLASTTQETQYF. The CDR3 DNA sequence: TGTGCCAGCAGCTTAGCCTCTACTACGCAAGAGACCCAGTACTTC. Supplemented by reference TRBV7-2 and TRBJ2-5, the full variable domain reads GAGVSQSPSNKVTEKGKDVELRCDPISGHTALYWYRQSLGQGLEFLIYFQGNSAPDKSGLPSDRFSAERTGGSVSTLTIQRTQQEDSAVYLCASSLASTTQETQYFGPGTRLLVL.